The 20 T cell receptor beta chains given below trace back to one sample, sequenced in a study of regulatory T cells in long-lasting Graves disease. Indicated time point: newly diagnosed GD, antithyroid drugs for less than 3 months. RNA from PBMCs was the source of the TCR library. Sequencing libraries for TCR beta were prepared with iRepertoire HTBI primers and Arm-PCR of CDR3 regions. TCRdb itself ran the multiplex PCR reads through MiXCR, one entry per CDR3 protein. The sample yields over 500,000 distinct CDR3 sequences, around 15% seen once. These data also featured in a second study, about T cells in Graves' hyperthyroidism and ophthalmopathy.

Source: peripheral blood mononuclear cells (PBMCs), taken at new diagnosis, from a patient treated with antithyroid drugs. The source is a young man with Graves disease.

In its sample, this clonotype was seen a few times. The chain uses TRBV27 and TRBJ2-7; 7 bases are shared with TRBD2. Germline V gives CDR1 MNHEY, CDR2 SMNVEV (reference sequence). The CDR3 covers 15 residues. V trimming: 2 bases; J trimming: 0 bases; junction bases outside the gene matches: 4. In nucleotides, the CDR3 is TGTGCCAGCAGTTTAGAACTAGCGTCCTCCTACGAGCAGTACTTC. It yields the protein CASSLELASSYEQYF.

This clonotype was detected a few times. The chain recombines TRBV3-1 with TRBJ1-3; 9 bases align to TRBD1. Unmatched junction bases numbered 10, after V lost 6 bases and J lost 4 bases. Germline V gene sequence: CDR1 LGHDT, CDR2 YNNKEL (reference sequence). The CDR3 covers 16 residues. CDR3 sequence (DNA): TGTGCCAGCAGTCTTAAGGACAGGGGAATCGGAAACACCATATATTTT. It is translated as CASSLKDRGIGNTIYF.

This clonotype occurred many times. The CDR3 reads CASSYSLGIGETQYF. The CDR3 DNA reads TGTGCCAGCAGTTACTCTTTGGGAATAGGGGAGACCCAGTACTTC. V is TRBV6-9 and J is TRBJ2-5, with D unclear. CDR1 is MNHGY and CDR2 is SVAAGI in the germline V gene. The CDR3 spans 15 residues. V gave up 3 bases and J gave up 5 bases, with 16 bases separating them.

This clonotype was detected ten times or more. V is TRBV7-3 and J is TRBJ1-6, with 8 bases aligning to TRBD1. With 7 bases clipped from V and 12 bases from J, the junction kept 11 bases outside the gene matches. The CDR3 extends over 14 amino acids. Germline V CDR1 and CDR2: SGHTA, FQGTGA. The CDR3 loop reads CASTPGQGKGPLHF. The CDR3 nucleotides read TGTGCCAGCACCCCCGGACAGGGAAAGGGACCCCTCCACTTT.

The chain combines TRBV18 with TRBJ1-6; unclear D gene. The V gene lost 3 bases and the J gene lost 0 bases, with 6 bases spanning the gap. There are 15 residues in the CDR3. CDR1 KGHSH and CDR2 LQKENI come from the germline V gene. CDR3: CASSPRGSYNSPLHF. CDR3 DNA sequence: TGTGCCAGCTCACCTCGGGGCTCCTATAATTCACCCCTCCACTTT.

This clonotype was observed at least ten times. The gene calls are TRBV7-6 and TRBJ2-2; 7 nucleotides match TRBD1. V lost 2 bases to trimming and J lost 1 base; unmatched junction nucleotides: 4. This CDR3 is 16 amino acids long. Germline CDR1 is SGHVS and CDR2 is FNYEAQ. This chain's CDR3 is CASSLSGTVNTGELFF. CDR3 DNA sequence: TGTGCCAGCAGCTTATCCGGGACAGTGAACACCGGGGAGCTGTTTTTT.

This clonotype has only a few counts. The chain employs TRBV13 and TRBJ1-2, with 8 positions matching TRBD1. In germline, CDR1 is PRHDT, CDR2 FYEKMQ (reference sequence). The J segment lost 4 bases and the V segment lost 5 bases, leaving 6 bases of the junction unmatched. The CDR3 loop spans 14 amino acids. The CDR3 DNA follows: TGTGCCAGCAGCCCGGACAGGGATAGCTATGGCTACACCTTC. This encodes CASSPDRDSYGYTF.

The chain couples TRBV13 to TRBJ2-3, with D perhaps matching TRBD1 or TRBD2 (5 bases each). V was cut by 5 bases and J by 4 bases, with 13 bases left in between. Germline values: CDR1 PRHDT, CDR2 FYEKMQ (reference sequence). CDR3 length equals 14 residues. CDR3 DNA: TGTGCCAGCAGCCCCGGGGACCGCGCAGATACGCAGTATTTT. It yields the protein CASSPGDRADTQYF. Full variable domain (outside the CDR3, taken from reference TRBV13 and TRBJ2-3): AAGVIQSPRHLIKEKRETATLKCYPIPRHDTVYWYQQGPGQDPQFLISFYEKMQSDKGSIPDRFSAQQFSDYHSELNMSSLELGDSALYFCASSPGDRADTQYFGPGTRLTVL.

This clonotype was counted a few times. The chain combines TRBV7-8 with TRBJ1-2; TRBD1 is a possible D gene (5 bases). The CDR3 covers 14 residues. Germline CDR1 is SGHVS and CDR2 is FQNEAQ. V lost 0 bases and J lost 4, with 9 bases in between. The CDR3, as DNA: TGTGCCAGCAGCTTAGCCGAAGGGACCTATGGCTACACCTTC. It translates to CASSLAEGTYGYTF.

This clonotype has at least ten counts. The chain combines TRBV2 with TRBJ1-3; D not certain. V lost 6 bases and J lost 0, with 6 bases in between. Germline CDR1 is SNHLY and CDR2 is FYNNEI. The CDR3 runs 13 residues. Written as DNA, the CDR3 is TGTGCCAGCAGGGCTGCCTCTGGAAACACCATATATTTT. Its translation: CASRAASGNTIYF.

The V call is TRBV12-3 or TRBV12-4, the J call TRBJ1-6; possibly TRBD1 for D (6 bases). The CDR3 loop spans 13 amino acids. Deletions cut 4 bases from V and 10 bases from J, with 11 bases between. CDR3 protein: CASSYGGRSPLHF. CDR3 nucleotides: TGTGCCAGCAGTTACGGGGGCCGGTCACCCCTCCACTTT.

This clonotype came up a few times. The rearrangement links TRBV20-1 to TRBJ2-1; D might be TRBD1 or TRBD2, each matching 5 bases. The V end was cut by 4 bases, the J end by 0 bases, with 13 bases between. This CDR3 comprises 15 residues. Germline values: CDR1 DFQATT, CDR2 SNEGSKA (reference sequence). CDR3 sequence: CSATQSGSSYNEQFF. CDR3 coding DNA: TGCAGTGCTACCCAGTCAGGGAGCTCCTACAATGAGCAGTTCTTC.

The table lists this clonotype with a few counts. CDR3 bases: TGCAGCGTCAAGACGAATACAGGTAGCAATCAGCCCCAGCATTTT. Translation: CSVKTNTGSNQPQHF. The chain employs TRBV29-1 and TRBJ1-5; a possible D gene is TRBD1 (5 bases). The CDR3 consists of 15 residues. The germline CDR1 and CDR2 sequences are SQVTM and ANQGSEA. Trimming shortened V by 6 bases and J by 0 bases, and 15 bases separated the two germline ends.

The CDR3 bases are TGCGCCAGCAGCCAGGGACTGGCAGGGGGCGTTTCCGGGGAGCTGTTTTTT. Its protein is CASSQGLAGGVSGELFF. V gene TRBV4-1 combines with J gene TRBJ2-2; TRBD1 aligns across 8 bases. V lost 3 bases, J lost 6 bases, and 12 bases stayed unmatched. CDR1 and CDR2 (germline): MGHRA, YSYEKL. The CDR3 runs to 17 residues.

Ten or more counts support this clonotype. V is TRBV28 and J is TRBJ2-7; D is undetermined. Germline CDR1 MDHEN, CDR2 SYDVKM. The CDR3 consists of 15 residues. V lost 2 bases, J lost 9 bases, and 20 bases lay in between. CDR3 loop: CASSLRVGDLSGQYF. CDR3 in DNA: TGTGCCAGCAGTTTAAGAGTCGGCGACTTATCAGGGCAGTACTTC. The complete variable domain, with remaining parts taken from reference TRBV28 and TRBJ2-7, reads DVKVTQSSRYLVKRTGEKVFLECVQDMDHENMFWYRQDPGLGLRLIYFSYDVKMKEKGDIPEGYSVSREKKERFSLILESASTNQTSMYLCASSLRVGDLSGQYFGPGTRLTVT.

The V and J genes are TRBV3-1 and TRBJ2-7; 7 positions agree with TRBD2. Trimming removed 2 bases from V and 4 bases from J; junction bases left unmatched: 14. CDR3 size: 17 residues. CDR1 is LGHDT, CDR2 YNNKEL, per germline (reference sequence). CDR3 nucleotides: TGTGCCAGCAGCCAAAAGCTCCTAGGCGGGAGACCTTACGAGCAGTACTTC. Protein sequence: CASSQKLLGGRPYEQYF.

CDR3 nucleotide sequence: TGCGCCAGCAGTCCCACCCCGGACAGAGAAAACATTCAGTACTTC. Translation gives CASSPTPDRENIQYF. V usage is TRBV5-1 and J usage is TRBJ2-4; TRBD1 is a possible D gene (6 bases). The V end was cut by 5 bases, the J end by 5 bases, with 17 bases between. There are 15 residues in the CDR3. CDR1 is SGHRS, CDR2 YFSETQ, per germline.

The rearrangement joins TRBV20-1 to TRBJ1-4; D unclear. Between the trimmed V and J ends, which lost 1 base and 14 bases, there was a span of 14 bases. The CDR3 length is 12 residues. Germline values: CDR1 DFQATT, CDR2 SNEGSKA (reference sequence). The CDR3 reads CSARVGSRWLFF. The CDR3 DNA follows: TGCAGTGCTAGAGTGGGCAGTCGTTGGCTGTTTTTT.

The rearrangement uses TRBV5-4 and TRBJ2-5, with D perhaps assigned TRBD1 or TRBD2 (5 bases each). This CDR3 has 13 amino acids. V was cut by 1 base and J by 5 bases, with 9 bases left in between. Germline V gene sequence: CDR1 SGHNT, CDR2 YYREEE (reference sequence). CDR3 loop: CASSLWGSETQYF. CDR3 bases: TGTGCCAGCAGCTTGTGGGGGAGTGAGACCCAGTACTTC.

This clonotype occurred a few times. V is TRBV5-1 and J is TRBJ2-3; TRBD2 aligns across 15 bases. Germline loops: CDR1 SGHRS, CDR2 YFSETQ. V gave up 3 bases and J gave up 1 base; unmatched junction bases: 6. The CDR3 contains 18 residues. CDR3 sequence reads: CASSSGLAGGVGTDTQYF. The CDR3 DNA reads TGCGCCAGCAGCTCGGGACTAGCGGGAGGAGTGGGCACAGATACGCAGTATTTT.